The 21 T cell receptor beta chains listed next were all sequenced from one sample in a study of blood T cell repertoires in COVID-19. Clones were read by immunoSEQ multiplex PCR, and TCRdb kept only the in-frame ones, dropping some. In the table there are about 150,000 clones, 75% to 85% of which are singletons. Sample: peripheral blood. Receptors were obtained from a woman in her forties or fifties with acute or convalescent COVID-19.

The chain recombines TRBV7-2 with TRBJ1-1; no clear D gene. The CDR3 contains 18 residues. Germline-derived CDR1 and CDR2 are SGHTA and FQGNSA. Trimming stripped 0 bases from V and 0 bases from J, with 17 bases between. The CDR3 nucleotides read TGTGCCAGCAGCTTAGCGAAGACTTTCACGGCCATGAACACTGAAGCTTTCTTT. Its translation: CASSLAKTFTAMNTEAFF.

The J gene is TRBJ2-1, the V gene TRBV2, with 11 positions matching TRBD2. V shed 3 bases and J 8 bases; nucleotides not matched to a gene: 12. The CDR3 has 17 amino acids. The germline gives CDR1 SNHLY, CDR2 FYNNEI. The CDR3 reads CASSDGAYSGGADEQFF. The CDR3 DNA is TGTGCCAGCAGTGATGGGGCCTATAGCGGGGGGGCCGATGAGCAGTTCTTC.

The chain couples TRBV5-1 to TRBJ2-5; a possible D gene is TRBD2 (5 bases). The germline V gene encodes CDR1 SGHRS and CDR2 YFSETQ. V was shortened by 4 bases and J by 5 bases, with 12 bases between the two germline ends. The CDR3 totals 13 residues. CDR3 sequence reads: CASSGDYGETQYF. In DNA form, the CDR3 reads TGCGCCAGCAGCGGCGACTATGGGGAGACCCAGTACTTC.

V and J are TRBV3-1 (or the pseudogene TRBV3-2) and TRBJ2-2, with D unclear. The V gene lost 4 bases and the J gene lost 1 base, with 7 bases spanning the gap. CDR1 is LGHDT, CDR2 YNNKEL, per germline (reference sequence). CDR3 length: 14 amino acids. In DNA, the CDR3 is TGTGCCAGCAGCCTTCTAATGAACACCGGGGAGCTGTTTTTT. It specifies CASSLLMNTGELFF.

V is TRBV7-8 and J is TRBJ1-2; D uncertain. Germline V gene lookup returns CDR1 SGHVS and CDR2 FQNEAQ. This CDR3 spans 13 amino acids. The V and J ends lost 5 bases and 2 bases respectively, with 9 bases between them. The CDR3 DNA is TGTGCCAGCAGCCCGGAGATAAACTATGGCTACACCTTC. Residues: CASSPEINYGYTF.

The chain couples TRBV9 to TRBJ2-3, with 9 bases matching TRBD2. The V and J ends lost 4 bases and 0 bases, in that order; junction bases with no gene match: 6. The germline V gene encodes CDR1 SGDLS and CDR2 YYNGEE. The CDR3 consists of 16 residues. Here the CDR3 reads CASSFRGGASTDTQYF. The DNA for the CDR3 is TGTGCCAGCAGCTTCCGCGGGGGGGCAAGCACAGATACGCAGTATTTT.

The V and J genes are TRBV27 and TRBJ2-3; D possibly corresponds to TRBD2 (6 bases). The germline V gene encodes CDR1 MNHEY and CDR2 SMNVEV (reference sequence). V dropped 5 bases and J dropped 0 bases, with 18 bases sitting between them. CDR3 size: 17 residues. The CDR3 spells CASSIPSGGVSTDTQYF. The CDR3 DNA sequence: TGTGCCAGCAGTATCCCTTCGGGCGGGGTGAGCACAGATACGCAGTATTTT.

This clone appeared once. The V gene is TRBV2, the J gene TRBJ1-1; TRBD1 matches 8 bases. CDR1 and CDR2 (germline): SNHLY, FYNNEI. This CDR3 comprises 15 residues. Trimming took 3 bases from V and 5 from J; bases not matched to a gene: 8. The CDR3 spells CASSDRDRQGTEAFF. CDR3 sequence (DNA): TGTGCCAGCAGTGATAGGGACAGGCAAGGGACTGAAGCTTTCTTT.

The chain carries TRBV7-6 and TRBJ2-2, with 7 bases aligning to TRBD2. The CDR3 runs 15 residues. Germline V lookup: CDR1 SGHVS, CDR2 FNYEAQ. V lost 5 bases, J lost 0 bases, and 3 bases stayed unmatched. CDR3 sequence reads: CASSPAGTNTGELFF. CDR3 DNA: TGTGCCAGCAGCCCAGCGGGGACGAACACCGGGGAGCTGTTTTTT. Combining the CDR3 with reference TRBV7-6 and TRBJ2-2 gives the whole variable domain GAGVSQSPRYKVTKRGQDVALRCDPISGHVSLYWYRQALGQGPEFLTYFNYEAQQDKSGLPNDRFSAERPEGSISTLTIQRTEQRDSAMYRCASSPAGTNTGELFFGEGSRLTVL.

This chain connects TRBV4-3 to TRBJ2-3; TRBD2 matches at 11 bases. The CDR3 has 17 amino acids. CDR1 is LGHNA and CDR2 is YSLEER in the germline V gene. The junction had 9 bases not matched to a gene; V was cut back by 3 bases and J by 4 bases. The CDR3 coding sequence is TGCGCCAGCAGCCATTTCCTAGCGGGGGGTGAGGCAGATACGCAGTATTTT. It yields the protein CASSHFLAGGEADTQYF.

The V and J genes are TRBV29-1 and TRBJ1-1; possible D gene TRBD1, 6 bases. The ends were cut back, 2 bases at V and 1 base at J, with 8 bases in the middle. CDR3 length equals 13 residues. Germline loops: CDR1 SQVTM, CDR2 ANQGSEA. In nucleotides, the CDR3 is TGCAGCGTTGAAAACAGGGCGAACACTGAAGCTTTCTTT. It encodes CSVENRANTEAFF.

Only a few counts were recorded for this clone. The chain uses TRBV9 and TRBJ1-6; TRBD1 matches at 7 bases. V trimming: 2 bases; J trimming: 10 bases; junction bases outside the gene matches: 9. Germline V gives CDR1 SGDLS, CDR2 YYNGEE. This CDR3 comprises 15 residues. CDR3: CASSVAGGVNSPLHF. The CDR3 DNA reads as TGTGCCAGCAGCGTGGCAGGGGGAGTGAACTCACCCCTCCACTTT.

This clone was observed once. The V call is TRBV4-3, the J call TRBJ1-5, with a tentative D call TRBD1 (5 bases). The V gene's germline CDR1 is LGHNA and CDR2 YSLEER. With 4 bases removed from V and 9 bases from J, the gap between germline ends came to 13 bases. CDR3 length: 13 residues. Written as DNA, the CDR3 is TGCGCCAGCAGCCCCTGGGGCCAGGGGCCCCAGCATTTT. Translation gives CASSPWGQGPQHF.

This clone came up a few times. The chain links TRBV30 to TRBJ1-1, with D tentatively TRBD1 (6 bases). There are 13 residues in the CDR3. Trimming took off 2 bases at V and 3 bases at J, with 10 bases between the two ends. Germline V gene lookup returns CDR1 GTSNPN and CDR2 SVGIG (reference sequence). CDR3 loop: CAWSKQGYTEAFF. The CDR3 DNA reads as TGTGCCTGGAGTAAACAGGGTTACACTGAAGCTTTCTTT.

This chain connects TRBV30 to TRBJ1-5; D is perhaps TRBD1 (5 bases). Germline values: CDR1 GTSNPN, CDR2 SVGIG (reference sequence). V dropped 0 bases and J dropped 5 bases, with 8 bases sitting between them. The CDR3 extends over 13 amino acids. The CDR3 is CAWSVRGYQPQHF. CDR3 bases: TGTGCCTGGAGTGTACGGGGGTATCAGCCCCAGCATTTT.

This chain joins TRBV5-1 and TRBJ1-2; 7 nucleotides agree with TRBD1. Germline V gene data show CDR1 as SGHRS and CDR2 as YFSETQ. The CDR3 totals 15 residues. Unmatched junction bases numbered 11, after V lost 1 base and J lost 8 bases. Written as DNA, the CDR3 is TGCGCCAGCAGCTTGCAGAACGACAGGGCCGAGGGCTACACCTTC. Translated, it gives CASSLQNDRAEGYTF.

The chain combines TRBV4-2 with TRBJ2-1; 10 nucleotides agree with TRBD1. Germline assignment: CDR1 LGHNA and CDR2 YNFKEQ. Trimming removed 5 bases from V and 5 bases from J; junction bases left unmatched: 12. This CDR3 is built from 17 residues. CDR3 in DNA: TGTGCCAGCAGCGGACAGGGGGGAGCGGGGTGGGACAATGAGCAGTTCTTC. This gives the protein CASSGQGGAGWDNEQFF.

V is TRBV7-3 and J is TRBJ2-1; D is uncertain. The V and J ends lost 2 bases and 0 bases respectively, with 8 bases between them. CDR1 is SGHTA and CDR2 is FQGTGA in the germline V gene. The CDR3 runs to 15 residues. The CDR3 coding sequence is TGTGCCAGCAGCTTAGAGGTGAGCTCCTACAATGAGCAGTTCTTC. It is translated as CASSLEVSSYNEQFF.

The chain recombines TRBV15 with TRBJ1-2; no reliable D call. In germline, CDR1 is LNHNV, CDR2 YYDKDF (reference sequence). Trimming took off 5 bases at V and 2 bases at J, with 9 bases between the two ends. This CDR3 has 13 amino acids. The CDR3 DNA reads as TGTGCCACCAGCGAAACGGGGAACTATGGCTACACCTTC. This encodes CATSETGNYGYTF.

This chain joins TRBV6-5 and TRBJ2-1; 8 bases agree with TRBD2. The V gene's germline CDR1 is MNHEY and CDR2 SVGAGI. Unmatched junction bases numbered 1, after V lost 4 bases and J lost 8 bases. CDR3 length equals 12 residues. The CDR3 protein is CASSSGGDEQFF. CDR3 DNA: TGTGCCAGCAGTTCGGGGGGGGATGAGCAGTTCTTC.

CDR3 DNA: TGTGCCAGCAGCGGGGCCCCCTCTGGAAACACCATATATTTT. Translating gives CASSGAPSGNTIYF. The chain is built from TRBV9 and TRBJ1-3; D is ambiguous. This CDR3 has 14 residues. Germline lookup yields CDR1 SGDLS and CDR2 YYNGEE. The V end lost 3 bases, the J end lost 0 bases, and 7 bases lay between the germline ends.